This T cell receptor (beta chain) was sequenced during a study of shared clonotypes between healthy human individuals. Findings and limits, study-wide: On the whole, naive subsets had larger estimated richness than memory subsets had. The authors expected sequencing depth to affect clonotype sharing among donors. In this cohort, only blood was sampled, and tissue repertoires likely differ.

Libraries were prepared by immunoSEQ multiplex PCR; TCRdb keeps only in-frame clonotypes and omits some of them. The top ten clones hold over 0.3% of a sample with 1,400,000 or so clones, approximately 98.5% of them seen once. A note on this clone: What it binds is not known.

This sequence was found in a man younger than 45 in good health. Sequencing was performed on naive CD4+ T cells sorted from blood. The subset is: CD45RA+ positively selected.

The CDR3 protein is CAISESPRDRQYF. The CDR3 nucleotides read TGTGCCATCAGTGAGTCTCCGAGGGACAGGCAGTACTTC. This sequence joins TRBV10-3 and TRBJ2-7; 7 bases line up with TRBD1. The CDR3 length is 13 residues. Germline assignment: CDR1 ENHRY and CDR2 SYGVKD. V was pared by 0 bases and J by 9 bases, with 5 bases of the junction left unmatched.